This TCR beta chain comes out of a study of naive and memory T cell subsets. Study-wide findings and caveats: Findings for naive and memory subsets could not be checked against ground truth. Activation and differentiation may alter RNA-based TCR counts.

Separate alpha and beta amplification began at the second PCR step. Both TRBC1 and TRBC2 were covered by a beta constant-region primer of two equimolar oligonucleotides. Four rounds of PCR amplified the ligated cDNA using nested alpha and beta constant-region primers plus SP2. Each CDR3 protein is one row after TCRdb ran MiXCR on the UMI-ligation and nested PCR reads. This table holds 9,700 or so distinct CDR3 sequences, roughly 5.5% found once. Germline-derived CDR1 and CDR2 are SGHRS and YFSETQ. CDR3 size: 16 residues. The V gene end was trimmed by 1 base and the J gene end by 3 bases; junction bases not matched to a gene: 4. This clonotype was detected many times. Its matching antigen is unknown.

V is TRBV5-1 and J is TRBJ2-2; 9 bases are shared with TRBD2. Sequenced input: CD4+ TEMRA cells from blood. Described subset: effector memory re-expressing CD45RA, CD45RA+ CD27-. The origin of this receptor is a human donor in good health. CDR3 residues: CASSLTTSGYTGELFF. CDR3 in DNA: TGCGCCAGCAGCTTGACGACTAGCGGCTACACCGGGGAGCTGTTTTTT.